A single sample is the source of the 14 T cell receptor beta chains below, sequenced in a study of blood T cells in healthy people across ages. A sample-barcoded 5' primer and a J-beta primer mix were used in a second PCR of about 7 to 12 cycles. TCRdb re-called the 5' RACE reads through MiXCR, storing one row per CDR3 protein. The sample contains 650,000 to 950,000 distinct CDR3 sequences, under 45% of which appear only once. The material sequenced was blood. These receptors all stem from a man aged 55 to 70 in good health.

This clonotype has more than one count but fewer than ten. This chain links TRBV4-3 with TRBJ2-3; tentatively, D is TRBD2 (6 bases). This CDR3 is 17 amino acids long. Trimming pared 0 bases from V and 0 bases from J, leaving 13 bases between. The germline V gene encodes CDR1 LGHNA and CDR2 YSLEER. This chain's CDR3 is CASSQDSPSASTDTQYF. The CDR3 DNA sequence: TGCGCCAGCAGCCAAGATTCCCCTAGCGCTAGCACAGATACGCAGTATTTT.

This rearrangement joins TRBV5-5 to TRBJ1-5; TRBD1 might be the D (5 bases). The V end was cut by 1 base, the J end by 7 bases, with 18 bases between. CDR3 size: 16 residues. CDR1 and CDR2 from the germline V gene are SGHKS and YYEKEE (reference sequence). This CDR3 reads CASSLLGEAGRQPQHF. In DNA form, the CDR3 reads TGTGCCAGCAGCTTGTTGGGGGAGGCCGGGAGGCAGCCCCAGCATTTT.

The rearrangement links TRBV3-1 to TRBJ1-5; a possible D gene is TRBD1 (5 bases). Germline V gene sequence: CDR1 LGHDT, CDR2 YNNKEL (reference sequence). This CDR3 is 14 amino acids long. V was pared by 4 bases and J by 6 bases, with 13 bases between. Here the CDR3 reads CASSRGGVGQPQHF. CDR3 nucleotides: TGTGCCAGCAGCCGGGGAGGGGTCGGTCAGCCCCAGCATTTT.

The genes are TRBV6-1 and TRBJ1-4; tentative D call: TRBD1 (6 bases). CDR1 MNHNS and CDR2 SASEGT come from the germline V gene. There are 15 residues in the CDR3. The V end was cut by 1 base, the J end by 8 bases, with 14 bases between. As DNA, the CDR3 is TGTGCCAGCAGTGAAGGGGAACAGGGCGGCGAAAAACTGTTTTTT. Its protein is CASSEGEQGGEKLFF.

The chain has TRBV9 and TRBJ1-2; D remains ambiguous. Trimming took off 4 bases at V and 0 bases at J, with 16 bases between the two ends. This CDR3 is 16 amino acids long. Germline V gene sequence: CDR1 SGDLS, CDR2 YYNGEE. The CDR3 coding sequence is TGTGCCAGCAGCCCTGTGCCTGGGATCTCTAACTATGGCTACACCTTC. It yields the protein CASSPVPGISNYGYTF.

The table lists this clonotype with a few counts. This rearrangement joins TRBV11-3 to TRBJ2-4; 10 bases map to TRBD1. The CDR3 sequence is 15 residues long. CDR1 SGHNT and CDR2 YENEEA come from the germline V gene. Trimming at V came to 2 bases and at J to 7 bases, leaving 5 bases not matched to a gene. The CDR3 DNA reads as TGTGCCAGCAGCTTATGGGGGACAGGGGAGAACATTCAGTACTTC. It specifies CASSLWGTGENIQYF.

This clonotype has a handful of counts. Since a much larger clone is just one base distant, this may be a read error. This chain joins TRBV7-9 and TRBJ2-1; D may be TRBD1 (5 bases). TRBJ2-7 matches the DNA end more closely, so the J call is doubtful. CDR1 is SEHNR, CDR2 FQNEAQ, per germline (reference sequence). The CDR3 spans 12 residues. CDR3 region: CASSLLDNEQYF. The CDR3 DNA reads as TGTGCCAGCAGCCTCTTGGACAATGAGCAGTACTTC.

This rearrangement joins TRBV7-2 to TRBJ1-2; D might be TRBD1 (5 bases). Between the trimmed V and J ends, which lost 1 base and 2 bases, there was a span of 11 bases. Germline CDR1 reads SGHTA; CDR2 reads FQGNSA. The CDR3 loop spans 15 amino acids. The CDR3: CASSLVSRQNYGYTF. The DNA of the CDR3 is TGTGCCAGCAGCTTAGTATCCCGACAGAACTATGGCTACACCTTC.

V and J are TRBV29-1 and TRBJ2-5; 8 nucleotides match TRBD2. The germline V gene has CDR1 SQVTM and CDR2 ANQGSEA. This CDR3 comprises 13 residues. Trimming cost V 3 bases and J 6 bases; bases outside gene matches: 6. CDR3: CSVDGGAVQTQYF. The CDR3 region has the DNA TGCAGCGTTGACGGGGGGGCCGTCCAGACCCAGTACTTC.

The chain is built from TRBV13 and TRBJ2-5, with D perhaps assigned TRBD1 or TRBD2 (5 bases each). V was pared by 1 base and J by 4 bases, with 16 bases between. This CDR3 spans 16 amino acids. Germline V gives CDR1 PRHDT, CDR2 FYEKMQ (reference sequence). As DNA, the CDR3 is TGTGCCAGCAGCTTAGAGGGGCAGGGAGTTGGAGAGACCCAGTACTTC. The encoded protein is CASSLEGQGVGETQYF.

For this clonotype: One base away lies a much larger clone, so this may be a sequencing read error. This chain's CDR3 is CASSGDRGHEQYF. The CDR3 DNA is TGTGCCAGCAGCGGGGACAGGGGCCACGAGCAGTACTTC. This chain uses TRBV5-6 with TRBJ2-7; 10 positions match TRBD1. The CDR3 is 13 amino acids. The ends lost 4 bases at V and 5 bases at J; junction bases unmatched: 3. Per germline, CDR1 SGHDT and CDR2 YYEEEE.

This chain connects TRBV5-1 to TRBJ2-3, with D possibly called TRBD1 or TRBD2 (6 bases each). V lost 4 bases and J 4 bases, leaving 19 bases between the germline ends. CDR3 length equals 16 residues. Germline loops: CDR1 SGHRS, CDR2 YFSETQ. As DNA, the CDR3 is TGCGCCAGCAGCACCCGACCCTCGGGGGCAGCAGATACGCAGTATTTT. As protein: CASSTRPSGAADTQYF.

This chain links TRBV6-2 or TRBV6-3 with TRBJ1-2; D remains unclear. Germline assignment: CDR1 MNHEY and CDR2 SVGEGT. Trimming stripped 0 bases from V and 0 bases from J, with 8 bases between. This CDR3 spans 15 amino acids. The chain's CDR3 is CASSYSPSANYGYTF. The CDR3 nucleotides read TGTGCCAGCAGTTACTCGCCTTCCGCTAACTATGGCTACACCTTC.

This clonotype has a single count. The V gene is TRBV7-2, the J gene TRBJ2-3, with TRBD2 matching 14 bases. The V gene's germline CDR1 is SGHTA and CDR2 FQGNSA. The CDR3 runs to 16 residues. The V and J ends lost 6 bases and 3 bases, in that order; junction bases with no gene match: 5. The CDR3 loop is CASRATSGGATDTQYF. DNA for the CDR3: TGTGCCAGCAGAGCGACTAGCGGGGGGGCGACAGATACGCAGTATTTT.